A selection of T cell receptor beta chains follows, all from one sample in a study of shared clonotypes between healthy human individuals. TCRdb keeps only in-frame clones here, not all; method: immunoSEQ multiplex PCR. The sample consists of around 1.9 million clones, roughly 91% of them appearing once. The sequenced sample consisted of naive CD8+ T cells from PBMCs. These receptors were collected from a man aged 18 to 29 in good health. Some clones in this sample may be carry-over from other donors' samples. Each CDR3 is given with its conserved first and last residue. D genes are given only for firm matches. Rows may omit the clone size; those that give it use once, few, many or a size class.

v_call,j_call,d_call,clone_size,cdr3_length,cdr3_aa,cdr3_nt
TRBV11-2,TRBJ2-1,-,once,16,CASSANLWGINNEQFF,TGTGCCAGCAGCGCCAATCTATGGGGAATTAATAATGAGCAGTTCTTC
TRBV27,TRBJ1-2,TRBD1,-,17,CASSFLGQGGSQDGYTF,TGTGCCAGCAGTTTCCTCGGACAGGGTGGGAGTCAGGATGGCTACACCTTC
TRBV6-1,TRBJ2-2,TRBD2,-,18,CASSEVGLAVLSTGELFF,TGTGCCAGCAGTGAAGTTGGACTAGCGGTTCTTTCCACCGGGGAGCTGTTTTTT
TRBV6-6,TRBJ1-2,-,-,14,CASTVGFTNYGYTF,TGTGCCAGCACTGTCGGGTTCACTAACTATGGCTACACCTTC
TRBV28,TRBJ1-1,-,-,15,CASSWSREMNTEAFF,TGTGCCAGCAGTTGGTCGCGGGAGATGAACACTGAAGCTTTCTTT
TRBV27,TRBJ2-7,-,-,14,CASSLYGGGYEQYF,TGTGCCAGCAGTTTATACGGGGGCGGCTACGAGCAGTACTTC
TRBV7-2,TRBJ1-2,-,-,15,CASSELDGSNYGYTF,TGTGCCAGCAGCGAACTGGACGGGTCTAACTATGGCTACACCTTC
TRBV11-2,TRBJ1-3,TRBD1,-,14,CASSQTGSGNTIYF,TGTGCCAGCAGCCAGACAGGGTCTGGAAACACCATATATTTT
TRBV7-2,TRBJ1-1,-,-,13,CASSRTRADEAFF,TGTGCCAGCAGCAGAACCCGGGCCGATGAAGCTTTCTTT
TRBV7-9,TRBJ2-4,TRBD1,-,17,CASSLLSYRGHRNIQYF,TGTGCCAGCAGCTTACTCTCGTACAGGGGGCATAGAAACATTCAGTACTTC
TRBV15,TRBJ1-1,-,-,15,CATSRDRSSNTEAFF,TGTGCCACCAGCAGAGATCGAAGCTCCAACACTGAAGCTTTCTTT
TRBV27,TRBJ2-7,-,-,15,CASSLNGGVSYEQYF,TGTGCCAGCAGTTTAAATGGCGGGGTCTCCTACGAGCAGTACTTC
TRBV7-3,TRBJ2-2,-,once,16,CASSTYRVDNTGELFF,TGTGCCAGCAGCACCTACAGGGTTGATAACACCGGGGAGCTGTTTTTT
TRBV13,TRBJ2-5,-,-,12,CASSAPGETQYF,TGTGCCAGCAGCGCCCCCGGGGAGACCCAGTACTTC
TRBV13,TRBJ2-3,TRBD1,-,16,CASSLAGQGNWNTQYF,TGTGCCAGCAGCTTAGCGGGACAGGGGAACTGGAATACGCAGTATTTT
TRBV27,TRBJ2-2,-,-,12,CASSEPTGELFF,TGTGCCAGCAGTGAACCCACCGGGGAGCTGTTTTTT
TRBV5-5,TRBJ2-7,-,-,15,CASSLGQGSSYEQYF,TGTGCCAGCAGCTTAGGGCAGGGATCCTCCTACGAGCAGTACTTC
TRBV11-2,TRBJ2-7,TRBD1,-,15,CASSLTTGDRHEQYF,TGTGCCAGCAGCTTAACGACAGGGGATCGGCACGAGCAGTACTTC
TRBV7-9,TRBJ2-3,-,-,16,CASSLALGRVTDTQYF,TGTGCCAGCAGCTTAGCGCTCGGTCGAGTCACAGATACGCAGTATTTT
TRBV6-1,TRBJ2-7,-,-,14,CASRAGPRGNEQYF,TGTGCCAGCAGGGCGGGACCCCGGGGGAACGAGCAGTACTTC
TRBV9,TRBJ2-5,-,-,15,CASSVDLGGGETQYF,TGTGCCAGCAGCGTAGACCTAGGCGGCGGAGAGACCCAGTACTTC
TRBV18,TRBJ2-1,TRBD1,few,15,CASLPSGTEYNEQFF,TGTGCCAGCCTACCGTCCGGGACAGAATACAATGAGCAGTTCTTC
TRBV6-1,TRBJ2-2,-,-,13,CASTVGGAGELFF,TGTGCCAGCACCGTAGGGGGGGCCGGGGAGCTGTTTTTT
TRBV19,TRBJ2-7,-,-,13,CASSLLGGHEQYF,TGTGCCAGTAGCCTGCTCGGGGGCCACGAGCAGTACTTC
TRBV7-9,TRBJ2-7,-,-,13,CASSLSADGEQYF,TGTGCCAGCAGCTTAAGTGCAGATGGCGAGCAGTACTTC
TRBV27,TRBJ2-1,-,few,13,CASSPGTPNEQFF,TGTGCCAGCAGTCCCGGGACACCGAATGAGCAGTTCTTC
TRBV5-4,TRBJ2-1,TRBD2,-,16,CASSPGLAGGGNEQFF,TGTGCCAGCAGCCCGGGACTAGCGGGAGGTGGCAATGAGCAGTTCTTC
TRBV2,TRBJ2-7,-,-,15,CASSEGGRSSYEQYF,TGTGCCAGCAGTGAAGGAGGCCGGAGCTCCTACGAGCAGTACTTC
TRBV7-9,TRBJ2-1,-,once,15,CASSLAGPVVDEQFF,TGTGCCAGCAGCTTAGCGGGCCCCGTTGTGGATGAGCAGTTCTTC
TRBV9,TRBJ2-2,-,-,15,CASSAWAGNTGELFF,TGTGCCAGCAGCGCCTGGGCAGGTAACACCGGGGAGCTGTTTTTT
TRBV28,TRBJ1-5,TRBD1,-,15,CASRQTGGVGQPQHF,TGTGCCAGCAGACAGACAGGGGGAGTAGGGCAGCCCCAGCATTTT
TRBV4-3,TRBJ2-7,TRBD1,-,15,CASSQDRSISYEQYF,TGCGCCAGCAGCCAGGACAGGTCAATCTCCTACGAGCAGTACTTC
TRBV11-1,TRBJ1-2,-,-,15,CASSLQNSANYGYTF,TGTGCCAGCAGCTTACAGAACAGCGCTAACTATGGCTACACCTTC
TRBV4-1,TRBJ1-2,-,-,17,CASSQDQASGMFNGYTF,TGCGCCAGCAGCCAAGACCAAGCGTCAGGGATGTTTAATGGCTACACCTTC
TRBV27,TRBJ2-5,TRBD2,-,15,CASSPTSGRSQTQYF,TGTGCCAGCAGTCCGACTAGCGGGAGATCTCAGACCCAGTACTTC
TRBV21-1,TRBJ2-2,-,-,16,CASSNFAGADTGELFF,TGTGCCAGCAGCAATTTTGCGGGCGCGGACACCGGGGAGCTGTTTTTT
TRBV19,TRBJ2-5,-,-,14,CASSIAEGVETQYF,TGTGCCAGTAGTATAGCGGAGGGTGTAGAGACCCAGTACTTC
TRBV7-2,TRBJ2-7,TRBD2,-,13,CASSLAGTSEQYF,TGTGCCAGCAGCTTAGCTGGGACTAGCGAGCAGTACTTC
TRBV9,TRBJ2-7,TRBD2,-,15,CASSGSGREVDEQYF,TGTGCCAGCAGCGGTAGCGGGAGGGAAGTCGACGAGCAGTACTTC
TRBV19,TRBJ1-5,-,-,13,CASSLQITQPQHF,TGTGCCAGTAGTCTACAAATTACCCAGCCCCAGCATTTT
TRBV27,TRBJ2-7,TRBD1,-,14,CASSVQGVSYEQYF,TGTGCCAGCAGCGTACAGGGGGTTTCCTACGAGCAGTACTTC
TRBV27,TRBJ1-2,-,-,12,CASSLGGSVYTF,TGTGCCAGCAGTTTGGGGGGCAGCGTCTACACCTTC
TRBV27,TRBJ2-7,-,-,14,CASSFLRGAYEQYF,TGTGCCAGCAGTTTTCTCAGGGGTGCCTACGAGCAGTACTTC
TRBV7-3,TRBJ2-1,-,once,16,CASSLSYRRSYNEQFF,TGTGCCAGCAGCTTAAGTTACCGGCGCTCCTACAATGAGCAGTTCTTC
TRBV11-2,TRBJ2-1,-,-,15,CASSLAPSSYNEQFF,TGTGCCAGCAGCTTAGCACCCAGCTCCTACAATGAGCAGTTCTTC
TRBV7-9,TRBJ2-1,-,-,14,CASSSVRLWGEQFF,TGTGCCAGCAGCTCGGTTCGGTTATGGGGTGAGCAGTTCTTC
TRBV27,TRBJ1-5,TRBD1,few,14,CASSLRDRGQPQHF,TGTGCCAGCAGTTTAAGGGACAGGGGGCAGCCCCAGCATTTT
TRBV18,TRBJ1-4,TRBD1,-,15,CASSPSGGYGEKLFF,TGTGCCAGCTCACCATCAGGGGGCTACGGTGAAAAACTGTTTTTT
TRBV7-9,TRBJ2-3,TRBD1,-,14,CASSPWTGIDTQYF,TGTGCCAGCAGCCCATGGACAGGGATAGATACGCAGTATTTT
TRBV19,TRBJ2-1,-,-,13,CASSGLPYNEQFF,TGTGCCAGTAGCGGCCTCCCTTACAATGAGCAGTTCTTC
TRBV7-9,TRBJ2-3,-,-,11,CASRNSGTQYF,TGTGCCAGCAGAAATAGCGGTACGCAGTATTTT
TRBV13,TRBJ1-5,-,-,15,CASSLGRGGAQPQHF,TGTGCCAGCAGCTTAGGCCGAGGGGGAGCTCAGCCCCAGCATTTT
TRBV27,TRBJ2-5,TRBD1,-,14,CASRTWDRQETQYF,TGTGCCAGCAGAACTTGGGACAGGCAAGAGACCCAGTACTTC
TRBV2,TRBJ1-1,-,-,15,CASSETSEVGTEAFF,TGTGCCAGCAGTGAAACCTCGGAGGTTGGCACTGAAGCTTTCTTT
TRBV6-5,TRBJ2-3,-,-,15,CASSYRVDHTDTQYF,TGTGCCAGCAGTTACAGGGTGGATCATACAGATACGCAGTATTTT
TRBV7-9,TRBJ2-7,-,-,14,CASSLGGQIYEQYF,TGTGCCAGCAGCTTAGGAGGACAAATATACGAGCAGTACTTC
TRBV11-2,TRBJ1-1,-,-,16,CASSLVGRPRFTEAFF,TGTGCCAGCAGCTTAGTCGGCAGGCCGCGGTTCACTGAAGCTTTCTTT
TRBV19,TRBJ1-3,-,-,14,CASSDRLRGITIYF,TGTGCCAGTAGTGACCGCCTCAGAGGGATCACCATATATTTT
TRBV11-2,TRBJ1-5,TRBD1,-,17,CASSPGQGGYSNQPQHF,TGTGCCAGCAGCCCGGGACAGGGAGGCTATAGCAATCAGCCCCAGCATTTT
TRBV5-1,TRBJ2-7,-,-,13,CASSGQGPYEQYF,TGCGCCAGCAGCGGGCAGGGCCCCTACGAGCAGTACTTC